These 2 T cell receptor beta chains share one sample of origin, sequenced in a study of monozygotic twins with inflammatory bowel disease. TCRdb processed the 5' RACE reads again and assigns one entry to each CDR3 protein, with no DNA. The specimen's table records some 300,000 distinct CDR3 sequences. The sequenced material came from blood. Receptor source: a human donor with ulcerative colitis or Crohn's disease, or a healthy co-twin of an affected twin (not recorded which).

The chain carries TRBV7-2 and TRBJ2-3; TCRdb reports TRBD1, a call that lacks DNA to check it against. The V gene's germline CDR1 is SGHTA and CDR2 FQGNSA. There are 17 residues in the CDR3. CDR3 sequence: CASSLNRRRGRPDTQYF.

CDR3 loop: CASSLRDRVADTQYF. The chain carries TRBV4-2 and TRBJ2-3; with no DNA, the TCRdb D assignment of TRBD1 cannot be verified. Per germline, CDR1 LGHNA and CDR2 YNFKEQ. The CDR3 is made up of 15 amino acids.